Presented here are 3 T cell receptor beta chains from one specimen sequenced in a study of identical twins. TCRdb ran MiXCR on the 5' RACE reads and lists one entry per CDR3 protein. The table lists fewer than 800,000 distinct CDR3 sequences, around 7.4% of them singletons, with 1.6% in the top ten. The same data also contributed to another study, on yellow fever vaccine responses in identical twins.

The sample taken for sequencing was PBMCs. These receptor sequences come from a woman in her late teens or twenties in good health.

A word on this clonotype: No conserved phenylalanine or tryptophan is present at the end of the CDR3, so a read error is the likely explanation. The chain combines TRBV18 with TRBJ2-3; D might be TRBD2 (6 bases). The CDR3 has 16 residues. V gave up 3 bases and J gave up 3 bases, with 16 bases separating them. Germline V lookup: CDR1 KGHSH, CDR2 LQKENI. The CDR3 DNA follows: TGTGCCAGCTCACCCACTGGAGGGAGTGGAACAGATACGCAGTATATT. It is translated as CASSPTGGSGTDTQYI.

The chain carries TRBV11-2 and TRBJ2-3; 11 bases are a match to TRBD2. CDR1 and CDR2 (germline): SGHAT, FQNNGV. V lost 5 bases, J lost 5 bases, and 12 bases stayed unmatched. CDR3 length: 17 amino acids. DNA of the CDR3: TGTGCCAGCAGCCGGAGAACACTAGCGGGAGTTATAGATACGCAGTATTTT. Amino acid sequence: CASSRRTLAGVIDTQYF.

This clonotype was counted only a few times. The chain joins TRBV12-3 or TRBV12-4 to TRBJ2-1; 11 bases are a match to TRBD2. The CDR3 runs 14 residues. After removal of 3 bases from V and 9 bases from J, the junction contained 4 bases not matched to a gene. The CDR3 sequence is CASSFTSGSLEQFF. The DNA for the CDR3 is TGTGCCAGCAGTTTCACTAGCGGGAGTCTTGAGCAGTTCTTC.